The entry below gives a single T cell receptor (beta chain) sequence along with its context. The data originate from a study of CD8+CD57+ T cells in acquired aplastic anemia. Both TCR beta VDJ combination and CDR3 sequence profiling were carried out. Genomic DNA was the template for this profiling. One entry per CDR3 protein, called by TCRdb with MiXCR from the reads. The sample yields hundreds of thousands of distinct CDR3 sequences, around 33% seen once. This CDR3 spans 13 amino acids. CDR1 and CDR2 from the germline V gene are SNHLY and FYNNEI. The trim removed 4 bases at V and 4 bases at J, leaving 4 bases unmatched. All sequencing subjects had displayed CD8+CD57+ cell expansion on flow cytometry.

The TCR was taken from a human donor with aplastic anemia. The sample taken for sequencing was sorted CD4+, CD8+, or CD8+CD57+ T cells (not recorded which) from PBMCs. The chain uses TRBV2 and TRBJ2-7, with 7 bases identical to TRBD1. The CDR3 nucleotides read TGTGCCAGCAGTGCTACAGGGGAATACGAGCAGTACTTC. Translation gives CASSATGEYEQYF.